Below are 7 T cell receptor beta chains sequenced from a single sample in a study of shared clonotypes between healthy human individuals. TCRdb's copy holds only in-frame clones and misses some; the assay was immunoSEQ multiplex PCR. Of hundreds of thousands of clones in the sample, roughly 70% were seen once. Sequencing was carried out using memory CD4+ T cells sorted from blood. Subset reported: CD45RA-negative fraction. The receptor source for this set is a woman in her thirties in good health.

This rearrangement joins TRBV7-9 to TRBJ1-1; 7 bases map to TRBD1. Looked up from germline, CDR1 is SEHNR and CDR2 is FQNEAQ (reference sequence). The CDR3 totals 16 residues. J gave up 2 bases and V 3 bases, and 9 bases lay outside the gene matches. In nucleotides, the CDR3 is TGTGCCAGCAGCTTCGGGGTACGACAGGGAAACACTGAAGCTTTCTTT. The encoded protein is CASSFGVRQGNTEAFF.

The genes are TRBV5-1 and TRBJ2-5, with TRBD2 matching over 10 bases. Germline loops: CDR1 SGHRS, CDR2 YFSETQ. V dropped 5 bases and J dropped 4; count of bases not matched to a gene: 11. This CDR3 is built from 16 residues. The DNA of the CDR3 is TGCGCCAGCAGGAGCTTGGCCAGCGGGGGGGTAGAGACCCAGTACTTC. This encodes CASRSLASGGVETQYF.

The J gene is TRBJ2-7, the V gene TRBV28, with 9 bases identical to TRBD2. V lost 5 bases to trimming and J lost 0 bases; unmatched junction nucleotides: 20. CDR1 is MDHEN and CDR2 is SYDVKM in the germline V gene. The CDR3 contains 20 residues. CDR3 sequence: CASSNQLAGRGGVLSYEQYF. CDR3 coding DNA: TGTGCCAGCAGTAACCAACTAGCGGGTCGCGGGGGGGTCCTCTCCTACGAGCAGTACTTC.

This chain joins TRBV28 and TRBJ2-7, with D perhaps matching TRBD1 (6 bases). Germline CDR1 MDHEN, CDR2 SYDVKM. The CDR3 has 18 amino acids. Trimming stripped 2 bases from V and 2 bases from J, with 22 bases between. The CDR3 spells CASSLPRGQQGNPYEQYF. CDR3 nucleotide sequence: TGTGCCAGCAGTTTACCGAGGGGCCAACAGGGCAACCCCTACGAGCAGTACTTC.

This chain links TRBV19 with TRBJ2-3; D tentatively reads TRBD1 or TRBD2 (5 bases each). From germline, CDR1 is LNHDA and CDR2 SQIVND (reference sequence). Trimming removed 4 bases from V and 1 base from J, with 12 bases in between. The CDR3 loop spans 15 amino acids. Here the CDR3 DNA reads TGTGCCAGTAGTACCCGGGACGGGCGCACAGATACGCAGTATTTT. It encodes CASSTRDGRTDTQYF.

The chain has TRBV9 and TRBJ2-3; D is perhaps TRBD1 or TRBD2 (7 bases each). V was clipped by 3 bases and J by 3 bases, with 14 bases between them. This CDR3 region has 15 residues. CDR1 and CDR2 from the germline V gene are SGDLS and YYNGEE. CDR3: CASSAAGQKTDTQYF. In nucleotides, the CDR3 is TGTGCCAGCAGCGCAGCGGGACAGAAGACAGATACGCAGTATTTT. The full variable domain, completed using reference TRBV9 and TRBJ2-3, is DSGVTQTPKHLITATGQRVTLRCSPRSGDLSVYWYQQSLDQGLQFLIQYYNGEERAKGNILERFSAQQFPDLHSELNLSSLELGDSALYFCASSAAGQKTDTQYFGPGTRLTVL.

The chain employs TRBV5-1 and TRBJ1-2; a possible D gene is TRBD1 (6 bases). Germline loops: CDR1 SGHRS, CDR2 YFSETQ. The CDR3 totals 17 residues. Deletions cut 2 bases from V and 4 bases from J, with 21 bases between. The CDR3 coding sequence is TGCGCCAGCAGCTTTACCTCGGCAGGGGACAATATCTATGGCTACACCTTC. This codes for CASSFTSAGDNIYGYTF.